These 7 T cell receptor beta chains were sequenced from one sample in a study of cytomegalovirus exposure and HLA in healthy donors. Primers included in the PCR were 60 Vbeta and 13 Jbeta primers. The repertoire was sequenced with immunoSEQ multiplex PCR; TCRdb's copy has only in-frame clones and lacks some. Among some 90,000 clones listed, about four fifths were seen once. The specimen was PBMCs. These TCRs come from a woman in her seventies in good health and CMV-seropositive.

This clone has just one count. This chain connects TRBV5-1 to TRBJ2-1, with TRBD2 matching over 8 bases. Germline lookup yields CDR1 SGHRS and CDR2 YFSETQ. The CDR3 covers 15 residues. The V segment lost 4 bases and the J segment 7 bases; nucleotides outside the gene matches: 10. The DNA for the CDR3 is TGCGCCAGCAGCCTGGCCGGGACTAGAGTTAATGAGCAGTTCTTC. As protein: CASSLAGTRVNEQFF. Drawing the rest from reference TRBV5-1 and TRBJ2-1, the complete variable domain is KAGVTQTPRYLIKTRGQQVTLSCSPISGHRSVSWYQQTPGQGLQFLFEYFSETQRNKGNFPGRFSGRQFSNSRSEMNVSTLELGDSALYLCASSLAGTRVNEQFFGPGTRLTVL.

The CDR3 DNA reads as TGTGCCAGCAGCGTAGCAATTAGCGGGGGGCAAGAGACCCAGTACTTC. Translation gives CASSVAISGGQETQYF. V usage is TRBV9 and J usage is TRBJ2-5; TRBD2 agrees at 10 bases. The CDR3 loop spans 16 amino acids. The germline CDR1 and CDR2 sequences are SGDLS and YYNGEE. The V and J ends lost 0 bases and 2 bases, in that order; junction bases with no gene match: 4.

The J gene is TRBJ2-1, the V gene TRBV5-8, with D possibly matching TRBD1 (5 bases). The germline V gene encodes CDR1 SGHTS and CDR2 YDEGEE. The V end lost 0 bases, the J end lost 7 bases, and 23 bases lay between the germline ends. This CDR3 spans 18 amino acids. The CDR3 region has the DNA TGTGCCAGCAGCTTGGCCCAGGGTAGTACAACGATGACTAATGAGCAGTTCTTC. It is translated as CASSLAQGSTTMTNEQFF.

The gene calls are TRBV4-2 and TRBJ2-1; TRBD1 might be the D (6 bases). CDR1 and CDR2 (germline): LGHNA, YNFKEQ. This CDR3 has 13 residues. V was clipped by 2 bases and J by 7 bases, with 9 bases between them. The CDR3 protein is CASSQNRDNEQFF. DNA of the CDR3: TGTGCCAGCAGCCAAAACAGGGATAATGAGCAGTTCTTC.

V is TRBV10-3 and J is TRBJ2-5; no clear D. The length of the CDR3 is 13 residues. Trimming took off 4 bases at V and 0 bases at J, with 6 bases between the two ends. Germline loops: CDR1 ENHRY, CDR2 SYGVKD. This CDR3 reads CAISGLDQETQYF. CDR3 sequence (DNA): TGTGCCATCAGTGGACTGGACCAAGAGACCCAGTACTTC.

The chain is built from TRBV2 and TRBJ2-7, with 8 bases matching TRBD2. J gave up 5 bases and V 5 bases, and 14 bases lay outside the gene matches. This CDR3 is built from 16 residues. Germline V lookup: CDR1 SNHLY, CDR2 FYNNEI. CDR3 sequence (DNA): TGTGCCAGCAGTTCCTCGGGGGGGGCCCTTTGGAACGAGCAGTACTTC. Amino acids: CASSSSGGALWNEQYF. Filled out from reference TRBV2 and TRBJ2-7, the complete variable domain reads EPEVTQTPSHQVTQMGQEVILRCVPISNHLYFYWYRQILGQKVEFLVSFYNNEISEKSEIFDDQFSVERPDGSNFTLKIRSTKLEDSAMYFCASSSSGGALWNEQYFGPGTRLTVT.

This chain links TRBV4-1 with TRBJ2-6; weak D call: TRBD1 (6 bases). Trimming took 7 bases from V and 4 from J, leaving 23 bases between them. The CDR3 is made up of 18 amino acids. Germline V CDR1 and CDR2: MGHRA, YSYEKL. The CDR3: CASTTFGVRGAGANVLTF. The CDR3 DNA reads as TGCGCCAGCACCACATTCGGGGTCAGGGGAGCCGGGGCCAACGTCCTGACTTTC.